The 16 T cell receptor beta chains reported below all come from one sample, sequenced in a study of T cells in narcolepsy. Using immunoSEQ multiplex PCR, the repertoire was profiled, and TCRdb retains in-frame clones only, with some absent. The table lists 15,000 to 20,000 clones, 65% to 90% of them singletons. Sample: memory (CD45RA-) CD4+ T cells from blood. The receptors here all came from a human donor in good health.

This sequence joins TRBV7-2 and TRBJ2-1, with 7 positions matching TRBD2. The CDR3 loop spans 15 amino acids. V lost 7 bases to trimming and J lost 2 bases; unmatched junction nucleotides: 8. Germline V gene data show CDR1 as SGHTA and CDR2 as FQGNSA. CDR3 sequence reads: CASTPSGLAYNEQFF. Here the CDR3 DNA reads TGTGCCAGCACTCCGTCCGGACTAGCCTACAATGAGCAGTTCTTC. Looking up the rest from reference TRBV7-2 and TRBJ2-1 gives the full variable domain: GAGVSQSPSNKVTEKGKDVELRCDPISGHTALYWYRQSLGQGLEFLIYFQGNSAPDKSGLPSDRFSAERTGGSVSTLTIQRTQQEDSAVYLCASTPSGLAYNEQFFGPGTRLTVL.

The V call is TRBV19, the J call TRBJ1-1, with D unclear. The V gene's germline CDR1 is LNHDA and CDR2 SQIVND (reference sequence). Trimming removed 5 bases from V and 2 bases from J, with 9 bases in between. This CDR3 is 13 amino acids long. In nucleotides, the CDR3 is TGTGCCAGTAGTCCTACGCAAAACACTGAAGCTTTCTTT. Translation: CASSPTQNTEAFF. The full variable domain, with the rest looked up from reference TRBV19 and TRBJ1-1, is DGGITQSPKYLFRKEGQNVTLSCEQNLNHDAMYWYRQDPGQGLRLIYYSQIVNDFQKGDIAEGYSVSREKKESFPLTVTSAQKNPTAFYLCASSPTQNTEAFFGQGTRLTVV.

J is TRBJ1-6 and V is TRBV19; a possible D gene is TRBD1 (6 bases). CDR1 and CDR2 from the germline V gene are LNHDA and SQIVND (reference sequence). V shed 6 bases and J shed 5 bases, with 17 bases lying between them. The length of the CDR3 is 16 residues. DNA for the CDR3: TGTGCCAGTAGACTATCCAGGGGCGCCGATAATTCACCCCTCCACTTT. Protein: CASRLSRGADNSPLHF.

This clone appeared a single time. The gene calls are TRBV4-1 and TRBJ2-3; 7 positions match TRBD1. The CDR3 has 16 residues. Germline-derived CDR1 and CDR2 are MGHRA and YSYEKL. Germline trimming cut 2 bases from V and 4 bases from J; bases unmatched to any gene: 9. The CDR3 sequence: CASSQFQGVEADTQYF. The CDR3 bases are TGCGCCAGCAGCCAATTCCAGGGGGTTGAGGCAGATACGCAGTATTTT.

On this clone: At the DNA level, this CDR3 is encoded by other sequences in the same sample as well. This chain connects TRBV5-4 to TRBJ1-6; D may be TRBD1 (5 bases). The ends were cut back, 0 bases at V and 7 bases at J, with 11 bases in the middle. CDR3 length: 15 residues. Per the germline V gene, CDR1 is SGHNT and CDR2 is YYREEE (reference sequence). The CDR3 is CASSLGWDGNSPLHF. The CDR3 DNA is TGTGCCAGCAGCTTGGGTTGGGACGGGAATTCACCCCTCCACTTT.

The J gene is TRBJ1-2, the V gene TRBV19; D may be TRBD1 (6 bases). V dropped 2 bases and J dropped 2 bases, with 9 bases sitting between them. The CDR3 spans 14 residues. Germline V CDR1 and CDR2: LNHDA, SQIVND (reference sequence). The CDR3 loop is CASSISGQNYGYTF. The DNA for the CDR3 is TGTGCCAGTAGTATATCCGGACAGAACTATGGCTACACCTTC.

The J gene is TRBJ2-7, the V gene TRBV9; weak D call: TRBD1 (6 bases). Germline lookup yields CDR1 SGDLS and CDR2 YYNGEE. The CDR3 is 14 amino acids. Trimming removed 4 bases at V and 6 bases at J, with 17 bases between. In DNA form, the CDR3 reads TGTGCCAGCAGCCTCGGGACATTAGTGAGCGAGCAGTACTTC. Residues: CASSLGTLVSEQYF.

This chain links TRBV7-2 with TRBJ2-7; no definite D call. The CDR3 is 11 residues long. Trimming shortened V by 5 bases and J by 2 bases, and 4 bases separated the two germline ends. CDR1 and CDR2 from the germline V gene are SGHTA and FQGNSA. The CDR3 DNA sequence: TGTGCCAGCAGCCCCGCCTACGAGCAGTACTTC. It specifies CASSPAYEQYF.

This chain's CDR3 is CASSPRIAYEQYF. CDR3 bases: TGTGCCAGCAGCCCTAGGATAGCCTACGAGCAGTACTTC. The chain links TRBV11-2 to TRBJ2-7; D is ambiguous. Germline V CDR1 and CDR2: SGHAT, FQNNGV. V dropped 5 bases and J dropped 2 bases, with 10 bases sitting between them. The CDR3 runs 13 residues.

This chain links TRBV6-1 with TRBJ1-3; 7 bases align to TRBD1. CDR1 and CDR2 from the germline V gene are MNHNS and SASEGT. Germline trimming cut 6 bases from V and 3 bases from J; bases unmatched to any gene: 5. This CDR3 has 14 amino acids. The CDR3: CASRTPGGGNTIYF. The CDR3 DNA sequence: TGTGCCAGCAGGACCCCAGGGGGTGGAAACACCATATATTTT.

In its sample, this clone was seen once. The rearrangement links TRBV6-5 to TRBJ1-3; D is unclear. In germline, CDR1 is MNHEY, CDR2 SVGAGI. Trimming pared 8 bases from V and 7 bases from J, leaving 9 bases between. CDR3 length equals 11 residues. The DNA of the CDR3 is TGTGCCAGCGCGTTTCAGAACACCATATATTTT. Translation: CASAFQNTIYF.

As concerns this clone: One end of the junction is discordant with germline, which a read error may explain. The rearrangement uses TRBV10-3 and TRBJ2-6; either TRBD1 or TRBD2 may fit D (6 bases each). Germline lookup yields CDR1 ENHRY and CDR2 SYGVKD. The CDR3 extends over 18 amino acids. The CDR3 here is CAVSERAGVGSGANVLTF. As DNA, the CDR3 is TGTGCCGTCAGTGAGCGGGCAGGGGTTGGCTCTGGGGCCAACGTCCTGACTTTC.

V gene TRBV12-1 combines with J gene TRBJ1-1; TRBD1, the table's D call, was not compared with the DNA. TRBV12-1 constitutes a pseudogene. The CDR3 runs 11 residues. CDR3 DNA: TGTGCCAGCAGCTCGAGACAGGAAGCTTTCTTT. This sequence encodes CASSSRQEAFF.

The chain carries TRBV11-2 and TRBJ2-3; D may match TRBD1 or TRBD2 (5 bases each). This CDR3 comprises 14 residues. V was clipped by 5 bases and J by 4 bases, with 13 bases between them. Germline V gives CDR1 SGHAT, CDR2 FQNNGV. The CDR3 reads CASSQGTPADTQYF. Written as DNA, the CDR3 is TGTGCCAGCAGCCAAGGGACCCCGGCAGATACGCAGTATTTT.

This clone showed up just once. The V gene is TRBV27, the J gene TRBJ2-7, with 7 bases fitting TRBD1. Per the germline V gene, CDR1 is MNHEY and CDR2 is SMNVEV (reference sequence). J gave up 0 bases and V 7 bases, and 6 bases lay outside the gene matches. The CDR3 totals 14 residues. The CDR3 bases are TGTGCCAGCAAGGGGACAGTTATCTCCTACGAGCAGTACTTC. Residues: CASKGTVISYEQYF.

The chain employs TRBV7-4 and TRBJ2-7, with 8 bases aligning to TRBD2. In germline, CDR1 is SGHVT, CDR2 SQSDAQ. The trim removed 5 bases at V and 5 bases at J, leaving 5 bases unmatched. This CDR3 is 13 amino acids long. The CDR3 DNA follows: TGTGCCAGCAGCCGGGGGGGCCCGAACGAGCAGTACTTC. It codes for CASSRGGPNEQYF.